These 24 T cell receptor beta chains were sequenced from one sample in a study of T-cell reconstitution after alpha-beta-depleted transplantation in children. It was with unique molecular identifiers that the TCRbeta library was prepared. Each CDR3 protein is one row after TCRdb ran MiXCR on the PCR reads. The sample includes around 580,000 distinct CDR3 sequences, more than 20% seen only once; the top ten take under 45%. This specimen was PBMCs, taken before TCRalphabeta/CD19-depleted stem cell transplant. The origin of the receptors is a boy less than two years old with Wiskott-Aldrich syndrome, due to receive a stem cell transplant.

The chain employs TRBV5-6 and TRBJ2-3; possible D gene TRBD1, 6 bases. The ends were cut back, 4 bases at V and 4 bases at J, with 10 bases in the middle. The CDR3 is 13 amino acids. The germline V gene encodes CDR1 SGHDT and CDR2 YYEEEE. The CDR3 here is CASSPGTSDTQYF. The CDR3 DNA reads TGTGCCAGCAGCCCCGGGACATCAGATACGCAGTATTTT.

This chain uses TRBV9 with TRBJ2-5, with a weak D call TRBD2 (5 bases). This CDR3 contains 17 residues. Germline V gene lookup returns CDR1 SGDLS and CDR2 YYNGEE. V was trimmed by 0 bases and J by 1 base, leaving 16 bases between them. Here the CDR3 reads CASSVAHSGGSQETQYF. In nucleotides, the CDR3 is TGTGCCAGCAGCGTAGCTCACAGCGGAGGTAGCCAAGAGACCCAGTACTTC. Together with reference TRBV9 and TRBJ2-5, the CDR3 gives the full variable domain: DSGVTQTPKHLITATGQRVTLRCSPRSGDLSVYWYQQSLDQGLQFLIQYYNGEERAKGNILERFSAQQFPDLHSELNLSSLELGDSALYFCASSVAHSGGSQETQYFGPGTRLLVL.

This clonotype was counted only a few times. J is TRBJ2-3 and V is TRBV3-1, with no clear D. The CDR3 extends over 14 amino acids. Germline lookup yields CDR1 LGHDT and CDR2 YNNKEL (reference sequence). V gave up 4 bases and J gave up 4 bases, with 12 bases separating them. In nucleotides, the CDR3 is TGTGCCAGCAGCCTTCAGACTTCTCCAGATACGCAGTATTTT. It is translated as CASSLQTSPDTQYF.

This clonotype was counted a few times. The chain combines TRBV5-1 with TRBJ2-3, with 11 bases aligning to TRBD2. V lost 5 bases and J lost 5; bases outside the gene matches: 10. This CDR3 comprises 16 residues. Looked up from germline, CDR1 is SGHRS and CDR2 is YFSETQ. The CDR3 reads CASRPGLAEGRDTQYF. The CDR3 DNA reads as TGCGCCAGCAGGCCGGGACTAGCGGAGGGGCGAGATACGCAGTATTTT. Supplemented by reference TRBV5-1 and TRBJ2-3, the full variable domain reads KAGVTQTPRYLIKTRGQQVTLSCSPISGHRSVSWYQQTPGQGLQFLFEYFSETQRNKGNFPGRFSGRQFSNSRSEMNVSTLELGDSALYLCASRPGLAEGRDTQYFGPGTRLTVL.

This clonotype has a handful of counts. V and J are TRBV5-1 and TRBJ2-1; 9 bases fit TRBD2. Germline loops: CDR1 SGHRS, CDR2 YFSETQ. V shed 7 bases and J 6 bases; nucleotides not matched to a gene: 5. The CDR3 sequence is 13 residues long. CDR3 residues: CASRLAETNEQFF. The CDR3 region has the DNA TGCGCCAGCCGACTAGCGGAGACCAATGAGCAGTTCTTC.

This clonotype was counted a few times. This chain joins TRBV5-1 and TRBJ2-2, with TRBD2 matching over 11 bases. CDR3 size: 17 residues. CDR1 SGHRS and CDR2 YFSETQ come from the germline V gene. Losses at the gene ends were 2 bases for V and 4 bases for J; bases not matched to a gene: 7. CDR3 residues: CASSFTSGSRFTGELFF. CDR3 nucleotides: TGCGCCAGCAGCTTTACTAGCGGGAGTCGTTTCACCGGGGAGCTGTTTTTT. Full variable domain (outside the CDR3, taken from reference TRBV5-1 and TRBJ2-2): KAGVTQTPRYLIKTRGQQVTLSCSPISGHRSVSWYQQTPGQGLQFLFEYFSETQRNKGNFPGRFSGRQFSNSRSEMNVSTLELGDSALYLCASSFTSGSRFTGELFFGEGSRLTVL.

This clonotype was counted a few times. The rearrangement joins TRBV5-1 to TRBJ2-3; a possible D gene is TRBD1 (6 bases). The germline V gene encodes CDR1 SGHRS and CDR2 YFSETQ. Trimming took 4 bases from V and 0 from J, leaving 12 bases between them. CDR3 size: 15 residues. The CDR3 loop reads CASSSRQASTDTQYF. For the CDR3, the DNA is TGCGCCAGCAGCAGCAGACAGGCGAGCACAGATACGCAGTATTTT.

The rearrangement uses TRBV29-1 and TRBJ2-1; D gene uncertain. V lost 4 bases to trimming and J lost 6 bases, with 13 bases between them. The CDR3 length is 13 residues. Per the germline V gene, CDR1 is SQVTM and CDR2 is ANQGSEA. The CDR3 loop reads CSVAKGLGNEQFF. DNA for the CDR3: TGCAGCGTTGCGAAGGGCCTAGGCAATGAGCAGTTCTTC.

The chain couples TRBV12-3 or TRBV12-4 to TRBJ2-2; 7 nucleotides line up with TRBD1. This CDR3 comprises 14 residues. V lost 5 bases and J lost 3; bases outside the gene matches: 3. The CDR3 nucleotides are TGTGCCAGCAGTACTACAGGGGACACCGGGGAGCTGTTTTTT. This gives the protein CASSTTGDTGELFF.

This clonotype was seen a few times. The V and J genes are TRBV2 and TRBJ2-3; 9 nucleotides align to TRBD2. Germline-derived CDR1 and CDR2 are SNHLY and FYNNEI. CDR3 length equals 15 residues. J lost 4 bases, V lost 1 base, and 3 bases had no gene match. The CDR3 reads CASSEGSGSPDTQYF. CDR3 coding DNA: TGTGCCAGCAGTGAAGGTAGCGGGAGCCCAGATACGCAGTATTTT.

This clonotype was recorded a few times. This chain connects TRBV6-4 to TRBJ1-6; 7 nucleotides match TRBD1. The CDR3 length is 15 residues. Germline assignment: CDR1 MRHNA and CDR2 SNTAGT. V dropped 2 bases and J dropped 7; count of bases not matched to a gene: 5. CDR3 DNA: TGTGCCAGCAGTGACACGACAGGGTGGAATTCACCCCTCCACTTT. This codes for CASSDTTGWNSPLHF.

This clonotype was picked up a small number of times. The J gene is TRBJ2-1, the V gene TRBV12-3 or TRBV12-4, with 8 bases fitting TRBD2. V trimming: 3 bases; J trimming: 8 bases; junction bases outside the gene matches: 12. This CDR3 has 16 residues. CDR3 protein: CASSLSRGTSNHEQFF. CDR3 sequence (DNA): TGTGCCAGCAGTTTGAGTAGAGGGACTAGTAATCATGAGCAGTTCTTC.

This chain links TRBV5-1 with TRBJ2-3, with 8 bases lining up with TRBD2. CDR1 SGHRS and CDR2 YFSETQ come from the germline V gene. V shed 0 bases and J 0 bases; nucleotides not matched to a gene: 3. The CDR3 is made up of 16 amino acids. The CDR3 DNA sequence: TGCGCCAGCAGCTTGGGACTAGCGAGAAGCACAGATACGCAGTATTTT. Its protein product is CASSLGLARSTDTQYF.

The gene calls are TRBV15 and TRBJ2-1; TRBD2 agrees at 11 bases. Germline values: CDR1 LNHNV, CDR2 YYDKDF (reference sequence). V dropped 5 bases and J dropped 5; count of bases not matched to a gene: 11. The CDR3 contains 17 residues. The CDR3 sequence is CATSGHLLAGVHNEQFF. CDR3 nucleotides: TGTGCCACCAGCGGCCACCTACTAGCGGGAGTACACAATGAGCAGTTCTTC.

The CDR3 nucleotides read TGTGCCAGCAGGGCCGGGACGGAGGGCAATGAGCAGTTCTTC. This sequence encodes CASRAGTEGNEQFF. V and J are TRBV7-9 and TRBJ2-1; the D gene is possibly TRBD2 (6 bases). The germline V and J ends were trimmed by 6 bases and 6 bases, with 15 bases remaining between them. Germline-derived CDR1 and CDR2 are SEHNR and FQNEAQ (reference sequence). This CDR3 comprises 14 residues. The full variable domain, completed using reference TRBV7-9 and TRBJ2-1, is DTGVSQNPRHKITKRGQNVTFRCDPISEHNRLYWYRQTLGQGPEFLTYFQNEAQLEKSRLLSDRFSAERPKGSFSTLEIQRTEQGDSAMYLCASRAGTEGNEQFFGPGTRLTVL.

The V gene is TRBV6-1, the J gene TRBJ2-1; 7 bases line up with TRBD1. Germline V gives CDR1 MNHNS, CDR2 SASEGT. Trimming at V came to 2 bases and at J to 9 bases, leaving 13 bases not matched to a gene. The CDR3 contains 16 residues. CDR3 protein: CASSEIRDRELGEQFF. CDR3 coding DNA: TGTGCCAGCAGTGAAATCCGCGACAGGGAACTCGGTGAGCAGTTCTTC.

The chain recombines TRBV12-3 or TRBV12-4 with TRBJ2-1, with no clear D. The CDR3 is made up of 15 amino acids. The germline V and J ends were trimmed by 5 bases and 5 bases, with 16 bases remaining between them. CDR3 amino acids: CASSSDWYSHNEQFF. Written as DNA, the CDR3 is TGTGCCAGCAGTAGTGACTGGTATAGCCACAATGAGCAGTTCTTC.

DNA for the CDR3: TGTGCCAGCAGTCGCCGACAGGGCAATCAGCCCCAGCATTTT. Translation: CASSRRQGNQPQHF. V usage is TRBV28 and J usage is TRBJ1-5; D perhaps matches TRBD1 (6 bases). Deletions cut 5 bases from V and 2 bases from J, with 10 bases between. The CDR3 is 14 residues long. CDR1 MDHEN and CDR2 SYDVKM come from the germline V gene. Together with reference TRBV28 and TRBJ1-5, the CDR3 gives the full variable domain: DVKVTQSSRYLVKRTGEKVFLECVQDMDHENMFWYRQDPGLGLRLIYFSYDVKMKEKGDIPEGYSVSREKKERFSLILESASTNQTSMYLCASSRRQGNQPQHFGDGTRLSIL.

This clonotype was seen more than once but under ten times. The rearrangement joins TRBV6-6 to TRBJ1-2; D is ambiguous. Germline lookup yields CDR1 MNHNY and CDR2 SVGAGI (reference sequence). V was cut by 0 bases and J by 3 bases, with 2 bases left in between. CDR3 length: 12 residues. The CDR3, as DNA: TGTGCCAGCAGTTACTCCGACTATGGCTACACCTTC. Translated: CASSYSDYGYTF.

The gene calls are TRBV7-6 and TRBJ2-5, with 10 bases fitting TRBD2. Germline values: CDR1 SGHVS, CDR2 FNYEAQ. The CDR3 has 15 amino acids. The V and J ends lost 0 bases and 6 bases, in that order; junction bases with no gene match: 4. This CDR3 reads CASSLAASGSQTQYF. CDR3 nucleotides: TGTGCCAGCAGCTTAGCTGCTAGCGGGAGCCAGACCCAGTACTTC.

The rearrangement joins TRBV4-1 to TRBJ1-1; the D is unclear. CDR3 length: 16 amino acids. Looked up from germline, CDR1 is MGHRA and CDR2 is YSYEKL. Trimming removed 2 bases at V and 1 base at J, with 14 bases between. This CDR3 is CASSQSHSSQNTEAFF. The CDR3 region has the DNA TGCGCCAGCAGCCAATCTCATAGTTCCCAGAACACTGAAGCTTTCTTT.

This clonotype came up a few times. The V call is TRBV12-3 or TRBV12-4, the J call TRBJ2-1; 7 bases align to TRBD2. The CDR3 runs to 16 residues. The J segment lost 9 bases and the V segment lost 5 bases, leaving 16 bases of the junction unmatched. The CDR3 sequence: CASSAPWTRSMGEQFF. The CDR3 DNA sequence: TGTGCCAGCAGTGCTCCTTGGACTAGATCTATGGGTGAGCAGTTCTTC.

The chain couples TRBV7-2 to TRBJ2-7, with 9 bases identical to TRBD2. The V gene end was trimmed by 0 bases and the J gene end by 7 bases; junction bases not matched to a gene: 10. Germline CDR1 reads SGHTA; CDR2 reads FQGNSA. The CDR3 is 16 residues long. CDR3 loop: CASSLASGSRAGEQYF. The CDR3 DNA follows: TGTGCCAGCAGCTTAGCTAGCGGGAGTAGGGCGGGTGAGCAGTACTTC.

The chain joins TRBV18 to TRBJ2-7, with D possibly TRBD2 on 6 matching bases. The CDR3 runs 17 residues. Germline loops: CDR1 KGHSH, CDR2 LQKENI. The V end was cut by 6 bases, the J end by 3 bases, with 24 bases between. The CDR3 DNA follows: TGTGCCAGCTCCCAAGCCTACCCGGGACTGCTTCACTACGAGCAGTACTTC. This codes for CASSQAYPGLLHYEQYF.